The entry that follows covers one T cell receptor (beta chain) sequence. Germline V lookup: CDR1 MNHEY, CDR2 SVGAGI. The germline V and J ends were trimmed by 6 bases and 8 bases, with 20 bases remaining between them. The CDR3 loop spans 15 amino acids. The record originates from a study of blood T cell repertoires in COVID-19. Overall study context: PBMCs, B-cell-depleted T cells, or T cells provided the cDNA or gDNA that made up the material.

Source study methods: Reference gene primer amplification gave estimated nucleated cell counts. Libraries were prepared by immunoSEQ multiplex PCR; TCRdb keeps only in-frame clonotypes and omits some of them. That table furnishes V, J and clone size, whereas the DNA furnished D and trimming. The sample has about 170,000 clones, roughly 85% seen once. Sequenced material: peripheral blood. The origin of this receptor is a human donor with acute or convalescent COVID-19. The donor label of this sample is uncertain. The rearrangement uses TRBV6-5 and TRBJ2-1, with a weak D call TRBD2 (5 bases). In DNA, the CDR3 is TGTGCCAGCAGCCTTCCGGGATTTAAGGTGCATGAGCAGTTCTTC. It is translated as CASSLPGFKVHEQFF.